This entry concerns a single T cell receptor (beta chain). This record belongs to a study of blood T cell repertoires in COVID-19. Study-wide background: Samples taken during acute and convalescent COVID-19 were collected in the United States, Italy and Spain. T cells, B-cell-depleted T cells, or PBMCs supplied cDNA or gDNA.

Authors' data handling: Amplification from reference gene primers served as the basis for estimated nucleated cell counts. Generated by immunoSEQ multiplex PCR, the TCRdb table keeps only in-frame clones and is missing some. V, J and clone size were drawn from that table, and D and trimming were deduced from the DNA. The sample yields about 170,000 clones, about 86% seen once. The CDR3 consists of 14 residues. After removal of 5 bases from V and 10 bases from J, the junction contained 6 bases not matched to a gene. Germline lookup yields CDR1 SGHTA and CDR2 FQGNSA. The genes are TRBV7-2 and TRBJ1-4, with TRBD1 matching 11 bases. The TCR originated in a human donor with acute or convalescent COVID-19. The donor label of this sample is uncertain. Sequences were obtained from peripheral blood. This chain's CDR3 is CASSQDRGRGKLFF. The CDR3, as DNA: TGTGCCAGCAGCCAGGACAGGGGGCGCGGAAAACTGTTTTTT.